This TCR beta chain appears in the sequencing data of a study of a mutant IDH1 vaccine in newly diagnosed glioma. Regarding this clone: Its antigen remains unidentified.

Time point given: week 23, last vaccination. Each dose delivered 300 ug of mutant IDH1 20-mer peptide subcutaneously with imiquimod. Germline V gene lookup returns CDR1 MGHDK and CDR2 SYGVNS. CDR3 length: 14 residues. Trimming removed 3 bases from V and 1 base from J; junction bases left unmatched: 2. TCRdb's table, derived via immunoSEQ multiplex PCR, lists solely in-frame clones and lacks some. The repertoire holds fewer than 45,000 clones, with under 80% as singletons. The sequence was obtained from a man aged 50-59 years with glioma. This sequence joins TRBV25-1 and TRBJ2-5; 7 nucleotides match TRBD1. The sample was PBMCs, taken from a glioma patient whose treatment included an IDH1 peptide vaccine. CDR3 in amino acids: CASSETGFQETQYF. Here the CDR3 DNA reads TGTGCCAGCAGTGAGACAGGGTTCCAAGAGACCCAGTACTTC.